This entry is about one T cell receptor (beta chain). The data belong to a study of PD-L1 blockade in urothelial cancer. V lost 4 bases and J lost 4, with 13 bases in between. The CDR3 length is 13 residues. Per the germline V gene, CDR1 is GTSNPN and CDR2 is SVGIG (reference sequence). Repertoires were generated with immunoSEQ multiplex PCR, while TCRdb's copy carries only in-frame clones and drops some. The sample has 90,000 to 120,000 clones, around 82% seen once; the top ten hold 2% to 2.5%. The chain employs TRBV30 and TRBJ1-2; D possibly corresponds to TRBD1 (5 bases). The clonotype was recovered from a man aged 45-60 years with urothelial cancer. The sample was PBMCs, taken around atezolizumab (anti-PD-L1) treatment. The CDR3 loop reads CAWTPVGGYGYTF. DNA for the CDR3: TGTGCCTGGACCCCAGTGGGGGGCTATGGCTACACCTTC. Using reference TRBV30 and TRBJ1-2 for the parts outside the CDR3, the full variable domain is SQTIHQWPATLVQPVGSPLSLECTVEGTSNPNLYWYRQAAGRGLQLLFYSVGIGQISSEVPQNLSASRPQDRQFILSSKKLLLSDSGFYLCAWTPVGGYGYTFGSGTRLTVV.